The 13 T cell receptor beta chains below come from one sample, sequenced in a study of blood T cell repertoires in COVID-19. Assay used: immunoSEQ multiplex PCR; TCRdb lists only in-frame clones, some missing. The data show 150,000 to 200,000 clones, roughly 88% seen once. Source material: peripheral blood. All receptors derive from a man aged 55 to 70 who had recovered from COVID-19.

The V gene is TRBV12-5, the J gene TRBJ1-1; 7 nucleotides align to TRBD1. Germline trimming cut 7 bases from V and 3 bases from J; bases unmatched to any gene: 11. CDR1 and CDR2 (germline): LGHNT, FRNRAP. The CDR3 has 15 amino acids. This CDR3 is CASVHRQGEDTEAFF. CDR3 nucleotide sequence: TGTGCTAGTGTCCATCGACAGGGAGAGGACACTGAAGCTTTCTTT.

V gene TRBV7-9 combines with J gene TRBJ2-3; TRBD2 matches 8 bases. Germline trimming cut 5 bases from V and 2 bases from J; bases unmatched to any gene: 12. The CDR3 consists of 17 residues. Germline V gene lookup returns CDR1 SEHNR and CDR2 FQNEAQ (reference sequence). CDR3 loop: CASSASGGGLNTDTQYF. The CDR3 DNA follows: TGTGCCAGCAGCGCGAGCGGGGGCGGACTAAACACAGATACGCAGTATTTT.

V gene TRBV9 combines with J gene TRBJ1-6, with 7 nucleotides matching TRBD1. V trimming: 3 bases; J trimming: 0 bases; junction bases outside the gene matches: 12. The CDR3 loop spans 19 amino acids. Germline V lookup: CDR1 SGDLS, CDR2 YYNGEE. The CDR3 reads CASSAPHGQERSYNSPLHF. CDR3 bases: TGTGCCAGCAGCGCTCCCCATGGACAGGAGCGCTCCTATAATTCACCCCTCCACTTT.

For the CDR3, the DNA is TGTGCCAGCAGCCGCGGCCAGGGGGGCGAGCAGTACTTC. This encodes CASSRGQGGEQYF. J is TRBJ2-7 and V is TRBV7-9, with D maybe TRBD1 (7 bases). The CDR3 is 13 residues long. V lost 5 bases to trimming and J lost 6 bases, with 14 bases between them. CDR1 is SEHNR and CDR2 is FQNEAQ in the germline V gene (reference sequence).

The chain couples TRBV12-3 or TRBV12-4 to TRBJ2-3; 7 nucleotides align to TRBD1. The CDR3 spans 12 residues. V lost 5 bases to trimming and J lost 11 bases; unmatched junction nucleotides: 7. CDR3 sequence reads: CASSQTGSEQYF. CDR3 DNA: TGTGCCAGCAGTCAGACAGGGTCGGAGCAGTATTTT.

In the case of this clone: Additional DNA sequences in this sample encode the identical CDR3. The J gene is TRBJ2-7, the V gene TRBV12-3 or TRBV12-4; D call uncertain. This CDR3 spans 11 amino acids. Between the trimmed V and J ends, which lost 3 bases and 4 bases, there was a span of 4 bases. CDR3 protein: CASSFGYEQYF. The DNA for the CDR3 is TGTGCCAGCAGTTTCGGTTACGAGCAGTACTTC.

The chain carries TRBV11-2 and TRBJ2-3; D is unclear. V was clipped by 6 bases and J by 4 bases, with 8 bases between them. The length of the CDR3 is 12 residues. Germline lookup yields CDR1 SGHAT and CDR2 FQNNGV. The CDR3 DNA sequence: TGTGCCAGCAGTTTCTTATCAGATACGCAGTATTTT. This gives the protein CASSFLSDTQYF. Based on the CDR3 plus reference TRBV11-2 and TRBJ2-3, the full variable domain is EAGVAQSPRYKIIEKRQSVAFWCNPISGHATLYWYQQILGQGPKLLIQFQNNGVVDDSQLPKDRFSAERLKGVDSTLKIQPAKLEDSAVYLCASSFLSDTQYFGPGTRLTVL.

The chain employs TRBV30 and TRBJ1-2; D ambiguous. The V and J ends lost 0 bases and 1 base respectively, with 9 bases between them. The CDR3 extends over 14 amino acids. Germline V gene sequence: CDR1 GTSNPN, CDR2 SVGIG (reference sequence). This CDR3 is CAWSVQPVNYGYTF. The CDR3, as DNA: TGTGCCTGGAGTGTACAACCAGTTAACTATGGCTACACCTTC.

This rearrangement joins TRBV5-8 to TRBJ2-1; 11 bases are shared with TRBD1. CDR3 length: 15 residues. J lost 2 bases, V lost 4 bases, and 2 bases had no gene match. Germline CDR1 and CDR2: SGHTS and YDEGEE. CDR3 coding DNA: TGTGCCAGCAGCGTGGGACAGGGGGCCTACAATGAGCAGTTCTTC. Translating it yields CASSVGQGAYNEQFF.

The chain carries TRBV27 and TRBJ1-1; 8 bases align to TRBD1. Germline CDR1 MNHEY, CDR2 SMNVEV (reference sequence). This CDR3 comprises 15 residues. After removal of 4 bases from V and 0 bases from J, the junction contained 4 bases not matched to a gene. DNA for the CDR3: TGTGCCAGCAGTTGGGGGACAGGTTTGAACACTGAAGCTTTCTTT. As protein: CASSWGTGLNTEAFF.

This clone was picked up a small number of times. The chain uses TRBV30 and TRBJ1-3; 7 nucleotides align to TRBD1. Trimming cost V 6 bases and J 11 bases; bases outside gene matches: 13. The CDR3 contains 13 residues. The germline V gene encodes CDR1 GTSNPN and CDR2 SVGIG (reference sequence). The CDR3 sequence: CACKSGTASAIYF. The CDR3 nucleotides read TGTGCCTGTAAATCGGGGACAGCCTCCGCCATATATTTT.

The chain carries TRBV7-2 and TRBJ2-7; 11 bases agree with TRBD2. Germline V gene data show CDR1 as SGHTA and CDR2 as FQGNSA. The CDR3 has 15 residues. The J segment lost 0 bases and the V segment lost 6 bases, leaving 4 bases of the junction unmatched. This chain's CDR3 is CASSLTSGVSYEQYF. The CDR3, as DNA: TGTGCCAGCAGTCTGACTAGCGGGGTCTCCTACGAGCAGTACTTC.

The chain is built from TRBV6-5 and TRBJ2-4; 7 nucleotides match TRBD1. Germline CDR1 MNHEY, CDR2 SVGAGI. The CDR3 contains 13 residues. Losses at the gene ends were 6 bases for V and 9 bases for J; bases not matched to a gene: 8. This CDR3 reads CASRAGTEGIQYF. The CDR3, as DNA: TGTGCCAGCAGGGCCGGGACAGAGGGCATTCAGTACTTC.